Described below is a single T cell receptor beta chain sequence and its context. Germline V gene sequence: CDR1 KGHDR, CDR2 SFDVKD. The CDR3 is 16 residues long. Unmatched junction bases numbered 11, after V lost 3 bases and J lost 7 bases. These data belong to a study of CD8 T cells in Susac syndrome. Sequencing of TCR beta was performed on blood CD8+ T cells and on blood CD4+ T cells. Relapsing-remitting disease, either stable or active, was present in the treatment-naive patients who were the multiple sclerosis controls. The RNA input was about 0.5 to 1 ug, and it was reverse transcribed with random hexamers. TCR beta CDR3 was amplified by immunoSEQ multiplex PCR. This amplification extended across 54 Vbeta and 13 Jbeta segments. TCRdb re-derived calls from the immunoSEQ multiplex PCR reads in MiXCR, one entry per CDR3 protein. The data hold about 130,000 distinct CDR3 sequences, with more than 80% observed a single time.

This TCR was sampled from a human donor with multiple sclerosis. The sample taken for sequencing was CD8+ T cells from PBMCs. The chain recombines TRBV24-1 with TRBJ2-1; TRBD1 matches 7 bases. The CDR3 DNA reads as TGTGCCACCAGTGATCCGCCCCCGGACAGGTTTAATGAGCAGTTCTTC. Its translation is CATSDPPPDRFNEQFF.